The 9 T cell receptor beta chains listed next were all sequenced from one sample in a study of T cells in Graves' hyperthyroidism and ophthalmopathy. The CDR3 regions of TCR beta were amplified from RNA transcripts. Initially, a first-round RT-PCR of the TCR CDR3 employed the HTBI primer set. Using its own MiXCR run on the multiplex PCR reads, TCRdb lists one record per CDR3 protein. Here the sample spans hundreds of thousands of distinct CDR3 sequences, over 20% being singletons. The sequencing input was blood. The receptors were sampled from a man aged 30 to 45 with Graves' ophthalmopathy.

In this sample, this clonotype turned up many times. The V call is TRBV2, the J call TRBJ2-2; TRBD2 aligns across 8 bases. Germline V gives CDR1 SNHLY, CDR2 FYNNEI. V dropped 7 bases and J dropped 6; count of bases not matched to a gene: 10. The CDR3 contains 15 residues. The CDR3 DNA sequence: TGTGCCAGCAAGAACAGCGGGAGTCGGTCCGGGGAGCTGTTTTTT. This codes for CASKNSGSRSGELFF.

This clonotype has just a few counts. This chain connects TRBV27 to TRBJ2-1; 8 nucleotides match TRBD1. The germline V gene has CDR1 MNHEY and CDR2 SMNVEV (reference sequence). This CDR3 region has 15 residues. The J segment lost 5 bases and the V segment lost 5 bases, leaving 8 bases of the junction unmatched. The CDR3 here is CASSSSGDRHNEQFF. The CDR3 DNA is TGTGCCAGCAGTAGCTCCGGGGACAGGCACAATGAGCAGTTCTTC.

This clonotype was counted at least ten times. The chain couples TRBV7-8 to TRBJ2-1; TRBD2 agrees at 10 bases. This CDR3 spans 15 amino acids. Per the germline V gene, CDR1 is SGHVS and CDR2 is FQNEAQ. Losses at the gene ends were 5 bases for V and 12 bases for J; bases not matched to a gene: 13. The DNA for the CDR3 is TGTGCCAGCAGCCCCAGCGTTAGCGGGAGGATGGTGCAGTTCTTC. This encodes CASSPSVSGRMVQFF.

The rearrangement links TRBV30 to TRBJ2-1; TRBD1 matches at 7 bases. Germline CDR1 reads GTSNPN; CDR2 reads SVGIG (reference sequence). Trimming cost V 2 bases and J 15 bases; bases outside gene matches: 7. This CDR3 region has 11 residues. The CDR3 sequence: CAWSTRQGRFF. DNA of the CDR3: TGTGCCTGGAGTACTCGACAGGGACGGTTCTTC.

This clonotype was counted ten times or more. The CDR3 DNA sequence: TGTGCCAGCAGTTTCGGGGACTCGCCGTACAATGAGCAGTTCTTC. This codes for CASSFGDSPYNEQFF. V is TRBV12-3 or TRBV12-4 and J is TRBJ2-1, with D perhaps TRBD2 (6 bases). CDR3 size: 15 residues. V lost 3 bases and J lost 4, with 13 bases in between.

This clonotype occurred many times. The rearrangement links TRBV6-1 to TRBJ1-5; a weak D match, TRBD1 (5 bases). The V end lost 8 bases, the J end lost 1 base, and 15 bases lay between the germline ends. The CDR3 has 15 residues. Germline V lookup: CDR1 MNHNS, CDR2 SASEGT. The CDR3 bases are TGTGCCAGCCGCCCACGGGACCCGAGCAATCAGCCCCAGCATTTT. This gives the protein CASRPRDPSNQPQHF.

Remarks on this clonotype: Its ends do not fully match the called genes, so a read error is possible. The rearrangement uses TRBV6-5 and TRBJ2-1; 8 bases line up with TRBD2. Germline lookup yields CDR1 MNHEY and CDR2 SVGAGI. The CDR3 covers 18 residues. This chain's CDR3 is CASSFLPGGSPSYNEQFF. DNA for the CDR3: TGTGCCAGCAGTTTCCTCCCGGGAGGGTCACCTAGCTACAATGAGCAATTCTTC.

This clonotype was seen ten or more times. This chain uses TRBV2 with TRBJ1-2; D is undetermined. CDR1 and CDR2 (germline): SNHLY, FYNNEI. Trimming took off 4 bases at V and 8 bases at J, with 14 bases between the two ends. The CDR3 runs to 13 residues. The CDR3 region has the DNA TGTGCCAGCAGTGTATCGGGAGAAGGAGGCTACACCTTC. Protein product: CASSVSGEGGYTF.

The chain has TRBV6-5 and TRBJ1-5; TRBD1 is a possible D gene (5 bases). Germline V gene lookup returns CDR1 MNHEY and CDR2 SVGAGI. The CDR3 extends over 15 amino acids. V was shortened by 0 bases and J by 1 base, with 7 bases between the two germline ends. The CDR3 region is CASSYSGQSNQPQHF. The CDR3 region has the DNA TGTGCCAGCAGTTACTCAGGACAAAGCAATCAGCCCCAGCATTTT.